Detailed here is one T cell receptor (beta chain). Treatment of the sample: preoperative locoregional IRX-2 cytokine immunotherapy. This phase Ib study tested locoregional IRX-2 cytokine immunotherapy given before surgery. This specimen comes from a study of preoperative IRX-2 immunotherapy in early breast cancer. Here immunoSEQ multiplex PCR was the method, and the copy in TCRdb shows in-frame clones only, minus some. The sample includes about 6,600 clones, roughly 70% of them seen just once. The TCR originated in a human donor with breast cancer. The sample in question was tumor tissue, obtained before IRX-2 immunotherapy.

The CDR3 loop is CASSLVPGQGTEHF. In nucleotides, the CDR3 is TGTGCCAGCAGCTTAGTCCCGGGACAGGGAACGGAACATTTT. The chain employs TRBV7-8 and TRBJ1-5; 9 positions match TRBD1. V lost 1 base, J lost 16 bases, and 11 bases stayed unmatched. The V gene's germline CDR1 is SGHVS and CDR2 FQNEAQ. This CDR3 has 14 amino acids. The whole variable domain, remainder taken from reference TRBV7-8 and TRBJ1-5, is GAGVSQSPRYKVAKRGQDVALRCDPISGHVSLFWYQQALGQGPEFLTYFQNEAQLDKSGLPSDRFFAERPEGSVSTLKIQRTQQEDSAVYLCASSLVPGQGTEHFGDGTRLSIL.